This TCR beta chain is from a study of OX40 agonist ivuxolimab in advanced cancers. Here immunoSEQ multiplex PCR was the method, and the copy in TCRdb shows in-frame clones only, minus some. The sample includes roughly 150,000 clones, 94% of them seen just once. Germline CDR1 is MNHNY and CDR2 is SVGAGI (reference sequence). The CDR3 is 13 residues long. V was clipped by 8 bases and J by 1 base, with 10 bases between them. The rearrangement joins TRBV6-6 to TRBJ2-3; D call uncertain. The sequence was obtained from an adult with an advanced solid tumor such as melanoma, head and neck, liver or kidney cancer. The source was CD4+ or CD8+ T cells sorted from blood, collected in a trial of the OX40 agonist ivuxolimab. The DNA for the CDR3 is TGTGCCAGCCAATACAGCCGCACAGATACGCAGTATTTT. It codes for CASQYSRTDTQYF.